This T cell receptor (beta chain) is from a study of T cell clonality in common variable immunodeficiency (dated by TCRdb to the mid-2010s). This clone was seen ten or more times. Its antigen is still unknown. Predominantly Caucasian heritage was noted among both the CVID patients and the healthy controls. Heparinized peripheral whole blood samples of about 5 to 9 ml were collected from each donor. Genomic DNA from adults with common variable immune deficiency (CVID) and from healthy adult controls was used to sequence TCRbeta CDR3 repertoires. The control group was made up of roughly 22 healthy adult volunteers (roughly ten male and roughly 12 female) whose ages ranged from about 20 to 66 years, with a mean age of 34. Diluted blood was subjected to density centrifugation over Hypaque 1077 or Ficoll-Paque for isolation of peripheral blood mononuclear cells. Genomic DNA was obtained from unsorted mononuclear cells through either Qiagen column purification or a centrifugation-based method.

CVID samples and control samples contributed equivalent amounts of genomic DNA as sequencing input. For every sample, a 60 bp segment covering the rearranged TCRbeta CDR3 region was amplified and then sequenced. The immunoSEQ assay, a bias-corrected multiplex PCR with high-throughput sequencing, was employed for TCRbeta amplification. In the original analysis: Every unique nucleotide sequence counted as a clone and was annotated with V, D and J genes, copy number and frequency. Sequences were labeled productive if in frame, and non-productive if out of frame or containing stop codons. Clonality was calculated from Shannon's entropy as previously described. The predicted amino acid sequences of productive clones were used to derive mean CDR3 Kyte-Doolittle hydropathy. Using the R hclust function, scaled V gene usage was clustered hierarchically with Manhattan distance and complete linkage. Clone sharing by CDR3 amino acid sequence was assessed by resampling 12 repertoires per group over 100 rounds. The repertoires were searched for fewer than 75 published EBV-specific TCRbeta sequences and 200 to 300 published CMV-specific TCRbeta sequences. A couple of CVID samples yielding fewer than 10,000 sequences were excluded from analysis, leaving approximately 40 CVID repertoires. Entries here come from immuneACCESS through TCRdb and include only in-frame sequences with V and J called. Some clones fail to appear in such tables; in the studies checked, an unresolved V gene covers under half of the shortfall, and the cause of the remainder is unknown. The DNA was the basis for D and trimming; V, J and clone size are from that table. The sample has more than 65,000 clones on record, with no singletons. The leading ten clones occupy 0.65% to 0.8% of the sample.

General findings and caveats noted by the study authors: Correlations of repertoire features with clinical complications were constrained by heterogeneity among patients within the CVID cohort. According to the authors, finding the cause of the higher clonality in CVID would require sequencing the repertoires of T cell subpopulations. Even though DNA input was the same, control samples had an average of about 90,000 unique sequences each, compared with 25,000 to 35,000 in CVID samples. Fewer TCRbeta clones were shared among CVID subjects than among healthy controls (p < 0.0001). TCRbeta clonality was higher in CVID subjects than in healthy controls (t-test p = 0.018), and the increase was most characteristic of about a third of subjects. CVID TCRbeta sequences were reported to have fewer deletions and N-nucleotide insertions and to lack highly modified clones with 13 or more V deletions.

The sample consisted of peripheral blood mononuclear cells. The origin of this receptor is a person between 18 and 75 years old in good health.

This receptor carries the CDR3 CASSLGGPIQETQYF. The sequenced CDR3 bases are TGTGCCAGCAGCTTAGGCGGGCCGATCCAAGAGACC. The rearrangement combines TRBV11-2 with TRBJ2-5; TRBD2 could be the D gene, as 5 bases match. The read ends 3 residues before the CDR3 terminus; that terminus is restored from the germline J gene. The CDR3 has 15 amino acids, counting the end cysteine and phenylalanine. Sequencing covers 36 bases of the CDR3, shown here with the frame starting at base 1. The germline V gene provides CDR1 SGHAT and CDR2 FQNNGV. Cut back by 1 base and 1 base, the V and J ends lie 10 bases apart.